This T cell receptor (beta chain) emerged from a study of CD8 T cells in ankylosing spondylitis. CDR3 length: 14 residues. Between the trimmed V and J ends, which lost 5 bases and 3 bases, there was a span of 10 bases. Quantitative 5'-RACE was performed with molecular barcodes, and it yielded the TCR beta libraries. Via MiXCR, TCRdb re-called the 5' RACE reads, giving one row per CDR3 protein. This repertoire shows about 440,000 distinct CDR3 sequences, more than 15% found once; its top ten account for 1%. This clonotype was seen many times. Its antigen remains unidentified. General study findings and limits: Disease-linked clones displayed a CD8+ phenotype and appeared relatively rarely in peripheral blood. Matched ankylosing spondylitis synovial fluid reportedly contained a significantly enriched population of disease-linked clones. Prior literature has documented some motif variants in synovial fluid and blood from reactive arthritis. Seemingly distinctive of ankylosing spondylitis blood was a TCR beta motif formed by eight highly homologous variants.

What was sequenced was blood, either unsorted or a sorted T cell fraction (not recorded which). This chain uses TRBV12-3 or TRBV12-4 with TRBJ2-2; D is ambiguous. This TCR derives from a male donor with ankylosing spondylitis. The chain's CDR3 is CASSRRLDTGELFF. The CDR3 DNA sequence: TGTGCCAGCAGTCGCCGACTTGACACCGGGGAGCTGTTTTTT.